These 3 T cell receptor beta chains share one sample of origin, sequenced in a study of T cell changes during pregnancy in multiple sclerosis. Clones were read by immunoSEQ multiplex PCR, and TCRdb kept only the in-frame ones, dropping some. The sample carries about 40,000 clones, around 92% recorded once. Specimen: CD4+ T cells from peripheral blood mononuclear cells, collected in the second trimester of pregnancy. These TCRs come from a female donor in good health, enrolled as a control in a pregnancy study.

The V call is TRBV7-8, the J call TRBJ2-7; D might be TRBD1 (5 bases). The CDR3 sequence is 16 residues long. Trimming removed 5 bases from V and 1 base from J, with 18 bases in between. Germline V CDR1 and CDR2: SGHVS, FQNEAQ. The CDR3 loop reads CASSAHPAAGSYEQYF. DNA for the CDR3: TGTGCCAGCAGCGCCCACCCCGCCGCAGGGTCCTACGAGCAGTACTTC.

The CDR3 DNA is TGCAGCGTACCCGCCAGCGGGTATACGCAGTATTTT. This gives the protein CSVPASGYTQYF. The genes are TRBV29-1 and TRBJ2-3; D might be TRBD2 (6 bases). Per the germline V gene, CDR1 is SQVTM and CDR2 is ANQGSEA. The ends were cut back, 6 bases at V and 7 bases at J, with 14 bases in the middle. CDR3 length: 12 amino acids.

J is TRBJ1-2 and V is TRBV10-3; D perhaps matches TRBD1 (6 bases). The CDR3 covers 13 residues. V was clipped by 4 bases and J by 8 bases, with 14 bases between them. Germline V lookup: CDR1 ENHRY, CDR2 SYGVKD. DNA of the CDR3: TGTGCCATCAGTGCGGCAGGGGATAAGGGCTACACCTTC. This translates into CAISAAGDKGYTF.